This is a list of T cell receptor beta chains from one sample in a study of CD8 T cells in Susac syndrome. TCRdb independently ran MiXCR on the immunoSEQ multiplex PCR reads; one entry per CDR3 protein. The table includes some 140,000 distinct CDR3 sequences, more than 75% detected once. The material sequenced was CD8+ T cells from PBMCs. The receptors originated from a human donor with multiple sclerosis. Both conserved end residues are part of each CDR3. D genes are given only for firm matches. Rows give clone size only sometimes, using once, few, many, or a class for an expanded clone.

J: TRBJ2-1; size: -; D: -; V: TRBV7-6; DNA: TGTGCCAGCAGCTTACTGGCCGGGAGTGGTTACAATGAGCAGTTCTTC; CDR3: CASSLLAGSGYNEQFF
J: TRBJ2-4; size: -; D: TRBD2; V: TRBV6-1; DNA: TGTGCCAGCAGTGAAATCCTAGCGGGAGGGCCCTCGGACATTCAGTACTTC; CDR3: CASSEILAGGPSDIQYF
J: TRBJ2-5; size: -; D: TRBD1; V: TRBV27; DNA: TGTGCCAGCAGTCTACAGGGGGGCCAAGAGACCCAGTACTTC; CDR3: CASSLQGGQETQYF
J: TRBJ1-1; size: -; D: -; V: TRBV28; DNA: TGTGCCAGTGCCGGTGGGATGAACACTGAAGCTTTCTTT; CDR3: CASAGGMNTEAFF
J: TRBJ2-7; size: -; D: -; V: TRBV19; DNA: TGTGCCAGTAGTATCGCCGGGGGCCACGAGCAGTACTTC; CDR3: CASSIAGGHEQYF
J: TRBJ1-6; size: -; D: -; V: TRBV25-1; DNA: TGTGCCGGACAACAGGGATCTTCACCCCTCCACTTT; CDR3: CAGQQGSSPLHF
J: TRBJ2-7; size: -; D: -; V: TRBV2; DNA: TGTGCCAGCACCGACAGGGGAGGGTCCTACGAGCAGTACTTC; CDR3: CASTDRGGSYEQYF
J: TRBJ2-7; size: -; D: TRBD2; V: TRBV24-1; DNA: TGTGCCACCAGTGATGGGTCGGGAGGCCCTTACGAGCAGTACTTC; CDR3: CATSDGSGGPYEQYF
J: TRBJ2-3; size: -; D: TRBD2; V: TRBV12-3/TRBV12-4; DNA: TGTGCCAGCAGTTGGACTAGAGAGCTCACAGATACGCAGTATTTT; CDR3: CASSWTRELTDTQYF
J: TRBJ2-2; size: once; D: TRBD1; V: TRBV27; DNA: TGTGCCAGCAGTCTACAGGGGGCGAACACCGGGGAGCTGTTTTTT; CDR3: CASSLQGANTGELFF
J: TRBJ1-1; size: -; D: -; V: TRBV15; DNA: TGTGCCACCAGCAAAATCAGGGAAGGGGACACTGAAGCTTTCTTT; CDR3: CATSKIREGDTEAFF
J: TRBJ1-4; size: -; D: -; V: TRBV3-1; DNA: TGTGCCAGCAGCCAAGCGGGATATAATGAAAAACTGTTTTTT; CDR3: CASSQAGYNEKLFF
J: TRBJ1-1; size: -; D: -; V: TRBV6-5; DNA: TGTGCCAGCAGTTACTCGGACGGAGGAACTGAAGCTTTCTTT; CDR3: CASSYSDGGTEAFF
J: TRBJ1-1; size: -; D: -; V: TRBV25-1; DNA: TGTGCCAGCAGGGAAACAGGGTCCACTGAAGCTTTCTTT; CDR3: CASRETGSTEAFF
J: TRBJ2-5; size: once; D: TRBD2; V: TRBV15; DNA: TGTGCCACCAGCAGAGGAGCGGGACTTGGAGAGACCCAGTACTTC; CDR3: CATSRGAGLGETQYF
J: TRBJ2-6; size: -; D: TRBD2; V: TRBV7-2; DNA: TGTGCCAGCAGCTTTTCTAGCGGCCCTTACTCTGGGGCCAACGTCCTGACTTTC; CDR3: CASSFSSGPYSGANVLTF
J: TRBJ1-1; size: -; D: -; V: TRBV25-1; DNA: TGTGCCAGCAGTGAGTCGGGGCCTAACACTGAAGCTTTCTTT; CDR3: CASSESGPNTEAFF
J: TRBJ2-1; size: -; D: -; V: TRBV7-9; DNA: TGTGCCAGCAGCCTCCCCGGAGGGACTGAGCAGTTCTTC; CDR3: CASSLPGGTEQFF
J: TRBJ2-2; size: -; D: -; V: TRBV11-2; DNA: TGTGCCAGCAGCTTGTCTTCCGGGACGACGAACACCGGGGAGCTGTTTTTT; CDR3: CASSLSSGTTNTGELFF
J: TRBJ2-1; size: -; D: -; V: TRBV20-1; DNA: TGCAGTGCTAGTAAGCTCCTGAGCTCCTACAATGAGCAGTTCTTC; CDR3: CSASKLLSSYNEQFF
J: TRBJ1-3; size: -; D: -; V: TRBV30; DNA: TGTGCCTCGACCGGCCCTGGAAACACCATATATTTT; CDR3: CASTGPGNTIYF
J: TRBJ2-2; size: -; D: TRBD2; V: TRBV29-1; DNA: TGCAGCGCAGAGGGAGGGGCCGGGGAGCTGTTTTTT; CDR3: CSAEGGAGELFF
J: TRBJ1-6; size: -; D: -; V: TRBV7-2; DNA: TGTGCCAGCAACCAAGTCGGTCTAACTTCACCCCTCCACTTT; CDR3: CASNQVGLTSPLHF
J: TRBJ1-2; size: -; D: -; V: TRBV19; DNA: TGTGCCAGTAGCTGGGCATACTATGGCTACACCTTC; CDR3: CASSWAYYGYTF
J: TRBJ2-1; size: -; D: TRBD2; V: TRBV7-7; DNA: TGTGCCAGCAGCTTTGGACTAGCGGGAGAGGGAAATGAGCAGTTCTTC; CDR3: CASSFGLAGEGNEQFF
J: TRBJ1-1; size: -; D: -; V: TRBV4-1; DNA: TGCGCCAGCAGCCAAGGGGCGAGCAACACTGAAGCTTTCTTT; CDR3: CASSQGASNTEAFF
J: TRBJ2-2; size: -; D: -; V: TRBV15; DNA: TGTGCCACCAGTTGGACCCGGGAGAACACCGGGGAGCTGTTTTTT; CDR3: CATSWTRENTGELFF
J: TRBJ2-5; size: once; D: -; V: TRBV12-3/TRBV12-4; DNA: TGTGCCAGCAGTTTTGCATCCTGGACACATGCCCAAGAGACCCAGTACTTC; CDR3: CASSFASWTHAQETQYF
J: TRBJ2-7; size: -; D: -; V: TRBV24-1; DNA: TGTGCCACCACCGATGGCCTCTCGGGCGAGCAGTACTTC; CDR3: CATTDGLSGEQYF
J: TRBJ2-7; size: -; D: TRBD2; V: TRBV19; DNA: TGTGCCAGTAGTATCGGGGCGGGAGGGAGCTACGAGCAGTACTTC; CDR3: CASSIGAGGSYEQYF
J: TRBJ2-3; size: -; D: -; V: TRBV10-3; DNA: TGTGCCATCAGCGCAGGGTTAGCGCCAGATACGCAGTATTTT; CDR3: CAISAGLAPDTQYF
J: TRBJ2-7; size: -; D: -; V: TRBV4-1; DNA: TGCGCCAGCAGCCAAGGGCCAGGGGCGACCTACGAGCAGTACTTC; CDR3: CASSQGPGATYEQYF
J: TRBJ1-1; size: -; D: TRBD1; V: TRBV5-1; DNA: TGCGCCAGCACCCACACAGGGGCTATGAACACTGAAGCTTTCTTT; CDR3: CASTHTGAMNTEAFF